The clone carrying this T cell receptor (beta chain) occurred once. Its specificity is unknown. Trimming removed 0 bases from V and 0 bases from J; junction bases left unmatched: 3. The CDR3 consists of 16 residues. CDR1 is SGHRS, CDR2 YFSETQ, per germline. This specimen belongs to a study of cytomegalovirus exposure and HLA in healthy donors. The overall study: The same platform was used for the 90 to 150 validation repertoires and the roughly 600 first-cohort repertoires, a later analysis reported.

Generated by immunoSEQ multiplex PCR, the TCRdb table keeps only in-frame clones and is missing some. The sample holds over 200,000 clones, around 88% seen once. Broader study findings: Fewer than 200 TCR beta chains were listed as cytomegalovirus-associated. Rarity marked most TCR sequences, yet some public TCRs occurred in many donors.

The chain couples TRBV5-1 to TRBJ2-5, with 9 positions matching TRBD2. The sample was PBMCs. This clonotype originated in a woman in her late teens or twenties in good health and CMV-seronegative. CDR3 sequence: CASSLAVAGDQETQYF. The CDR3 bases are TGCGCCAGCAGCTTGGCCGTAGCGGGGGACCAAGAGACCCAGTACTTC.